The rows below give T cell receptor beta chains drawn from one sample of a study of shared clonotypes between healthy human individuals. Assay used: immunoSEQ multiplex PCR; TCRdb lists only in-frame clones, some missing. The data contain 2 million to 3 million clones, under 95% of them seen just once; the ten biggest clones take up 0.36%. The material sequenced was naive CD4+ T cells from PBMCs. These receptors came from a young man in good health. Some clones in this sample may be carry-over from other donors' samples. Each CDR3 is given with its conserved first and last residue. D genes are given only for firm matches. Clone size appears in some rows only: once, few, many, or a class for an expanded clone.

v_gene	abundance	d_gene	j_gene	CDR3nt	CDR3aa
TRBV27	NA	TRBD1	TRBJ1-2	TGTGCCAGCCGTGAGGGACAGCTTTATGGCTACACCTTC	CASREGQLYGYTF
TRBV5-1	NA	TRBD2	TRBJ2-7	TGCGCCAGCAGCTTGGGTGCTAGCGGGACATACTACGAGCAGTACTTC	CASSLGASGTYYEQYF
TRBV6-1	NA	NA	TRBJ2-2	TGTGCCAGCAGTGGGCCCCCTGGCAGGTCGGTTGTTGGTGCCGGGGAGCTGTTTTTT	CASSGPPGRSVVGAGELFF
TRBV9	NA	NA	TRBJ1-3	TGTGCCAGCAGCGTAACCGGGACACCTGGAAACACCATATATTTT	CASSVTGTPGNTIYF
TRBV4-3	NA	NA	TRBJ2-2	TGCGCCAGCAGCCAAGGATCTCTAGGGATCGGGGAGCTGTTTTTT	CASSQGSLGIGELFF
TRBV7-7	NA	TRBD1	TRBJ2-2	TGTGCCAGCAGCGCACAGGGGGCGTACACCGGGGAGCTGTTTTTT	CASSAQGAYTGELFF
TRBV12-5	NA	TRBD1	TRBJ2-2	TGTGCTAGTGGTTTCTTGGCAGGGGGCCTCACCGGGGAGCTGTTTTTT	CASGFLAGGLTGELFF
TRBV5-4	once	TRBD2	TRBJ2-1	TGTGCCAGCAGCTTATTAGCGGGAGGGGGCTACAATGAGCAGTTCTTC	CASSLLAGGGYNEQFF
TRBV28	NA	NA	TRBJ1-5	TGTGCCAGCAAGGACCCCGGTATTGGCAATCAGCCCCAGCATTTT	CASKDPGIGNQPQHF
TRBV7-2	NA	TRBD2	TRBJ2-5	TGTGCCAGCAGCTTAGCGGGACTAGCGGGAGGTCGGGAGACCCAGTACTTC	CASSLAGLAGGRETQYF
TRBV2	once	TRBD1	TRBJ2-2	TGTGCCAGCAGCGGACAGGGAGTAATCACCGGGGAGCTGTTTTTT	CASSGQGVITGELFF
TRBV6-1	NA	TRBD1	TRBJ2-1	TGTGCCAGCAGTGCTGTGGGGACAGGGGGCGCTAGCTCCTACAATGAGCAGTTCTTC	CASSAVGTGGASSYNEQFF
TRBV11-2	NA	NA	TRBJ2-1	TGTGCCAGCAGCTTAGAGCGGGTGTACAATGAGCAGTTCTTC	CASSLERVYNEQFF
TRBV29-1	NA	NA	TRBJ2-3	TGCAGCGAGGCCACTAGCACAGATACGCAGTATTTT	CSEATSTDTQYF
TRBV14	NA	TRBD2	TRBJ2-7	TGTGCCAGCAGCCAAGGACTAGCGGGAGGGTACGAGCAGTACTTC	CASSQGLAGGYEQYF
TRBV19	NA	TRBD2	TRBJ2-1	TGTGCCAGTACCGACAACCCACTAGCGGGGGGAGATGAGCAGTTCTTC	CASTDNPLAGGDEQFF
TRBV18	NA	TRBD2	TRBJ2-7	TGTGCCAGCTCACCACCGGGAGCTAGCGGGGACTACGAGCAGTACTTC	CASSPPGASGDYEQYF
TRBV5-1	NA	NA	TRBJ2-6	TGCGCCAGCACCCCGGGTCCCCTCTCTGGGGCCAACGTCCTGACTTTC	CASTPGPLSGANVLTF